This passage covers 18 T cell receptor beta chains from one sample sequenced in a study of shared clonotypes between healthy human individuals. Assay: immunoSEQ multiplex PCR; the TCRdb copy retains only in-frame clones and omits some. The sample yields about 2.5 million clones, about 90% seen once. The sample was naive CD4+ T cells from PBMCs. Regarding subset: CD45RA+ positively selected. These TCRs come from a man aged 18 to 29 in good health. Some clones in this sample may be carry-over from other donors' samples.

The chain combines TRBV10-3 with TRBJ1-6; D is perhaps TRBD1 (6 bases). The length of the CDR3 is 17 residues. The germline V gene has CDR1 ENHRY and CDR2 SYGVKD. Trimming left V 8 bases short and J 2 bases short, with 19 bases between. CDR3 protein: CAIRMGAGEAYNSPLHF. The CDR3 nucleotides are TGTGCCATCCGAATGGGGGCAGGGGAAGCCTATAATTCACCCCTCCACTTT.

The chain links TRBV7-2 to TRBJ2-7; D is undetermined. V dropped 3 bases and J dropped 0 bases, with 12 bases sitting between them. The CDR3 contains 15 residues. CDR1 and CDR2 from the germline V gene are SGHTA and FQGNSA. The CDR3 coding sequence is TGTGCCAGCAGCTTGAACTACCTAGTCTCCTACGAGCAGTACTTC. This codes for CASSLNYLVSYEQYF.

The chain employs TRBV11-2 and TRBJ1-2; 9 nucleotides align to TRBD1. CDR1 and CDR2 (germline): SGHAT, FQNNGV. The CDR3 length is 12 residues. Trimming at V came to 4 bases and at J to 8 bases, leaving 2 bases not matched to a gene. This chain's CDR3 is CASSSTGGGYTF. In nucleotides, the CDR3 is TGTGCCAGCAGCTCCACAGGGGGCGGCTACACCTTC.

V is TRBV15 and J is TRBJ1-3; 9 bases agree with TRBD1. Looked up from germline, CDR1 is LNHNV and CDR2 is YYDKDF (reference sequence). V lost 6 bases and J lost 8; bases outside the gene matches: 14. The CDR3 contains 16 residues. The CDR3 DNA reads TGTGCCACCAGTCCCATGAGTAGGACAGGGGTAGACACCATATATTTT. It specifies CATSPMSRTGVDTIYF.

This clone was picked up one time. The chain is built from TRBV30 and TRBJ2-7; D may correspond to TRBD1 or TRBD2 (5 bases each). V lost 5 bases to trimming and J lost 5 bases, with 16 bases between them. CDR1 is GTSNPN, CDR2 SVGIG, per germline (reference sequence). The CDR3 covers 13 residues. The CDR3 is CAWDRDAIHEQYF. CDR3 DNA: TGTGCCTGGGACCGGGACGCGATCCACGAGCAGTACTTC.

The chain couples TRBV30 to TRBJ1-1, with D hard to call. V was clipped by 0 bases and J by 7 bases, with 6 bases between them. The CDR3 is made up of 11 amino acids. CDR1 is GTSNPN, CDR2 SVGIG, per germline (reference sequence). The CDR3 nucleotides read TGTGCCTGGAGTGTAACAGATGAAGCTTTCTTT. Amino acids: CAWSVTDEAFF.

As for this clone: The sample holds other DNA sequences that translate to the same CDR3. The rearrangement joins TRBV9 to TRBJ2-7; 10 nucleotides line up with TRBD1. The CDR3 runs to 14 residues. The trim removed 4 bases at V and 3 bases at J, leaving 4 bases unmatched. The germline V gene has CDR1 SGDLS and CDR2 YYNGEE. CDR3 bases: TGTGCCAGCAGCAGCGGACAGGGGGGCTACGAGCAGTACTTC. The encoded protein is CASSSGQGGYEQYF.

CDR3 region: CAISESRFSGREGEQFF. CDR3 bases: TGTGCCATCAGTGAGTCGCGGTTTAGCGGGAGAGAGGGCGAGCAGTTCTTC. V usage is TRBV10-3 and J usage is TRBJ2-1, with TRBD2 identical over 9 bases. With 0 bases clipped from V and 10 bases from J, the junction kept 13 bases outside the gene matches. The CDR3 is made up of 17 amino acids. In germline, CDR1 is ENHRY, CDR2 SYGVKD.

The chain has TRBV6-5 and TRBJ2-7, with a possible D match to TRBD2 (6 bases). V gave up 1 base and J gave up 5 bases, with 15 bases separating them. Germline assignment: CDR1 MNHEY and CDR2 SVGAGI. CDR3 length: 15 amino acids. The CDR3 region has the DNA TGTGCCAGCAGTTACTTCGACGGGGGACCCGACGAGCAGTACTTC. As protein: CASSYFDGGPDEQYF.

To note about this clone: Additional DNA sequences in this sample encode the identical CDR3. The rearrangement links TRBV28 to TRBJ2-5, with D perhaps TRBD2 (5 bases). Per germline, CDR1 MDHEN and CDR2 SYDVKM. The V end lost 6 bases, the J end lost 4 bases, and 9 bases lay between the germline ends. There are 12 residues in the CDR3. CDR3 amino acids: CASSSGVETQYF. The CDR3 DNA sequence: TGTGCCAGCAGCTCCGGGGTAGAGACCCAGTACTTC.

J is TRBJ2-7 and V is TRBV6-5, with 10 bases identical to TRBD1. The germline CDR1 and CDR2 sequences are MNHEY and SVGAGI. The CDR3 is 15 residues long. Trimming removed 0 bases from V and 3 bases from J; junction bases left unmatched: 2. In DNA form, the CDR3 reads TGTGCCAGCAGTTACTCGACAGGGGGCTTCTACGAGCAGTACTTC. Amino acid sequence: CASSYSTGGFYEQYF.

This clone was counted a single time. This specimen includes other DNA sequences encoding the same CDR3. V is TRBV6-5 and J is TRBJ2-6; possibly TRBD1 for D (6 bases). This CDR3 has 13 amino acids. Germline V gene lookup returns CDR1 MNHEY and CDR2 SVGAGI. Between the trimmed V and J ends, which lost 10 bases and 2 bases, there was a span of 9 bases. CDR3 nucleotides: TGTGCCACCAGGGGTCCTGGGGCCAACGTCCTGACTTTC. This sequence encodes CATRGPGANVLTF.

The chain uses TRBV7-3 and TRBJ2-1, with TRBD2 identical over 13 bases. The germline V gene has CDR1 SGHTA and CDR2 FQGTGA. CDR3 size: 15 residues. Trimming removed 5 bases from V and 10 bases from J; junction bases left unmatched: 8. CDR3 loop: CASSTGTSGNREQFF. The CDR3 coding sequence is TGTGCCAGCAGCACCGGGACTAGCGGGAACCGGGAGCAGTTCTTC.

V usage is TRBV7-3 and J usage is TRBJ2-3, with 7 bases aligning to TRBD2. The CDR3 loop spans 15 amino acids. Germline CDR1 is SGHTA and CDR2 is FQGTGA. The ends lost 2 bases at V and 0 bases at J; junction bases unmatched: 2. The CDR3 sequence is CASSLFSGSTDTQYF. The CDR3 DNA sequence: TGTGCCAGCAGCTTATTTAGCGGGAGCACAGATACGCAGTATTTT.

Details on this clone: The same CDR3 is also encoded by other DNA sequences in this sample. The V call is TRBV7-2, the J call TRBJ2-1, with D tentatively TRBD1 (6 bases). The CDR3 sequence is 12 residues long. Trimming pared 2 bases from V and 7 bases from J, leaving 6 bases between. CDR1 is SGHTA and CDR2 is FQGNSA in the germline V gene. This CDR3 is CASSLQGNEQFF. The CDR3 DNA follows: TGTGCCAGCAGCTTACAGGGGAATGAGCAGTTCTTC.

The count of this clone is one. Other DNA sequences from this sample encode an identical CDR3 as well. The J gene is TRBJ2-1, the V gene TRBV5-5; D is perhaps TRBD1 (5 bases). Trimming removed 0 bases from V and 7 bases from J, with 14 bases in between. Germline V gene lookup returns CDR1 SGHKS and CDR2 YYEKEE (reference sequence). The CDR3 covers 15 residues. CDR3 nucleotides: TGTGCCAGCAGCTTGGTGGGCAGGGTGGGGAATGAGCAGTTCTTC. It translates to CASSLVGRVGNEQFF.

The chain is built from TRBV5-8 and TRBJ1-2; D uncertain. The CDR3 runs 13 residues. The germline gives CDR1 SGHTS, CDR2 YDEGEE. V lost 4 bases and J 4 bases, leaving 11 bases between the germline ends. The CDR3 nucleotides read TGTGCCAGCAGCGCCACTACCGTCTATGGCTACACCTTC. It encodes CASSATTVYGYTF.

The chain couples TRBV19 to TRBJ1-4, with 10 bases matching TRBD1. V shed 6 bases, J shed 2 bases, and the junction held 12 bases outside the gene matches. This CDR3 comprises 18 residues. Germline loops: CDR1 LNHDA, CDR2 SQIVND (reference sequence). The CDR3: CASRKSGQGFRTNEKLFF. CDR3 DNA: TGTGCCAGTAGAAAATCGGGACAGGGGTTTAGGACTAATGAAAAACTGTTTTTT.